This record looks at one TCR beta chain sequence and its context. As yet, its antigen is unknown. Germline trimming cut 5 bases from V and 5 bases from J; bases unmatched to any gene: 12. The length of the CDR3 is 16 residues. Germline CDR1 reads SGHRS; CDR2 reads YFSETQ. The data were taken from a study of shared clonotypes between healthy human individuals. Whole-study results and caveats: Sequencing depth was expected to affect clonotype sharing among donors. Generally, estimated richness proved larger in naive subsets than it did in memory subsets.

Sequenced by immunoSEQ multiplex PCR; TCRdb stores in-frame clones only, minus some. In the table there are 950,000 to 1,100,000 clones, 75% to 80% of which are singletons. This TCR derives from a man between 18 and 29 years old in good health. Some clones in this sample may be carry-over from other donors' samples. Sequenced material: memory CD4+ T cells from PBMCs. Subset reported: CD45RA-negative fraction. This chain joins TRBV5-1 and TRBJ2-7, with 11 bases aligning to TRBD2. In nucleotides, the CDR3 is TGCGCCAGCAGGGCTGATTTAGCGGGAGGGCCGGACGAGCAGTACTTC. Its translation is CASRADLAGGPDEQYF.